A selection of T cell receptor beta chains follows, all from one sample in a study of T cells expressing NK-cell markers. TCRdb reprocessed the 5' RACE reads, with one entry per CDR3 protein and no DNA. This table holds about 300,000 distinct CDR3 sequences. The specimen was blood T cells: a sorted CD56 or NKG2C T cell subset, CD4+ or CD8+ T cells, or bulk PBMC T cells (not recorded which). The receptors were gathered from a woman aged 18 to 75 in good health. The CDR3 runs from the conserved cysteine through the conserved F or W.

j_call	cdr3_length	v_call	cdr3_aa
TRBJ2-1	16	TRBV4-3	CASSQDPYGGASEQFF
TRBJ1-1	14	TRBV30	CAWSPRDRGAEAFF
TRBJ1-4	11	TRBV29-1	CSVGLGEKLFF
TRBJ2-7	13	TRBV3-1	CASSATSSYEQYF
TRBJ2-2	15	TRBV7-2	CASSFTSANTGELFF
TRBJ1-1	17	TRBV12-3/TRBV12-4	CASSYEGGTGRNTEAFF
TRBJ1-1	14	TRBV29-1	CSVSGTGVVTEAFF
TRBJ2-3	17	TRBV4-2	CASSLAGGPTSTDTQYF
TRBJ1-4	15	TRBV27	CASSSLSALNEKLFF
TRBJ1-2	13	TRBV15	CATSRGEGYGYTF
TRBJ1-1	14	TRBV5-1	CASRPTTGNTEAFF
TRBJ1-1	15	TRBV18	CASSPNTGGNTEAFF
TRBJ2-3	12	TRBV10-3	CAISDVRDTQYF
TRBJ2-3	14	TRBV20-1	CSALWAGTRDTQYF
TRBJ2-3	15	TRBV28	CASSRRGASTDTQYF
TRBJ2-3	15	TRBV12-3/TRBV12-4	CASRPGHLNADTQYF
TRBJ1-4	14	TRBV12-3/TRBV12-4	CASSLARTGGKLFF
TRBJ2-5	14	TRBV5-1	CASSSTVTQETQYF
TRBJ2-7	15	TRBV20-1	CSARDRPGSSYEQYF
TRBJ2-6	17	TRBV27	CASTPWGGFAGANVLTF
TRBJ2-7	14	TRBV20-1	CSARVGGRAYEQYF
TRBJ2-1	18	TRBV11-2	CASSRPPGASGGSREQFF
TRBJ1-5	12	TRBV25-1	CASSERGQPQHF
TRBJ2-1	13	TRBV18	CASSPGQGNEQFF
TRBJ2-2	13	TRBV6-6	CASSYSGPGELFF
TRBJ1-4	13	TRBV29-1	CSAGHSRGEKLFF
TRBJ2-1	11	TRBV30	CAWSLGREQFF
TRBJ2-3	17	TRBV3-1	CASSQGGAPRRTDTQYF
TRBJ2-7	15	TRBV25-1	CASSARLAGTYEQYF
TRBJ2-1	14	TRBV6-4	CASSDRGGDNEQFF
TRBJ2-1	17	TRBV15	CATSRAPTGGAYNEQFF
TRBJ1-6	14	TRBV19	CASRGRGNNSPLHF
TRBJ1-4	16	TRBV7-2	CASSPTTTGGAEKLFF
TRBJ1-2	15	TRBV5-5	CASSPRPGTRYGYTF
TRBJ1-5	15	TRBV14	CASSPGQGSNQPQHF
TRBJ2-5	14	TRBV5-1	CASSFPTGQETQYF
TRBJ2-5	13	TRBV20-1	CSASGDLGETQYF
TRBJ2-3	15	TRBV20-1	CSAPPGLAGEDTQYF
TRBJ1-2	13	TRBV12-3/TRBV12-4	CASSPTENYGYTF
TRBJ1-2	16	TRBV12-3/TRBV12-4	CASSLIGTEADYGYTF
TRBJ1-5	13	TRBV30	CAWSRTGNQPQHF
TRBJ1-2	13	TRBV9	CASGREYDYGYTF
TRBJ1-4	15	TRBV12-3/TRBV12-4	CASSPRTGANEKLFF
TRBJ2-2	20	TRBV6-2/TRBV6-3	CASSYSAGGAAHTNTGELFF
TRBJ2-1	16	TRBV7-9	CASSLVRVLPSGEQFF
TRBJ2-1	12	TRBV29-1	CSVARPYNEQFF
TRBJ1-1	12	TRBV3-1	CASSKLNTEAFF
TRBJ2-3	16	TRBV4-2	CASSQWPSGSSDTQYF
TRBJ2-7	14	TRBV20-1	CSAWTSGRSDEQYF
TRBJ1-6	15	TRBV27	CASSSSTEPDSPLHF
TRBJ2-1	13	TRBV20-1	CSARDRQVNEQFF
TRBJ2-2	13	TRBV30	CAWRKTDTGELFF
TRBJ1-2	15	TRBV10-3	CAISKDTPKAYGYTF
TRBJ2-1	15	TRBV12-3/TRBV12-4	CASSEDGRSHNEQFF
TRBJ2-3	17	TRBV11-2	CASSLEGLAGGTDTQYF
TRBJ2-2	15	TRBV5-4	CASSTDAARGGELFF